The present TCR beta chain was sequenced within a study of neurological immune-mediated disorders. TCRdb fed the 5' RACE reads into MiXCR, producing one record per CDR3 protein. This table holds 20,000 to 25,000 distinct CDR3 sequences, roughly 14% found once. At least ten counts were recorded for this clonotype. CDR1 and CDR2 from the germline V gene are SGHTA and FQGNSA. CDR3 length: 15 residues. Trimming took 1 base from V and 4 from J; bases not matched to a gene: 5. The sample consisted of PBMCs. The receptor was isolated from a female donor with HTLV-1-associated myelopathy (HAM/TSP). This sequence joins TRBV7-2 and TRBJ2-3, with 7 bases identical to TRBD2. CDR3 sequence: CASSLVAGEADTQYF. The CDR3 DNA is TGTGCCAGCAGCTTAGTGGCGGGGGAGGCAGATACGCAGTATTTT.